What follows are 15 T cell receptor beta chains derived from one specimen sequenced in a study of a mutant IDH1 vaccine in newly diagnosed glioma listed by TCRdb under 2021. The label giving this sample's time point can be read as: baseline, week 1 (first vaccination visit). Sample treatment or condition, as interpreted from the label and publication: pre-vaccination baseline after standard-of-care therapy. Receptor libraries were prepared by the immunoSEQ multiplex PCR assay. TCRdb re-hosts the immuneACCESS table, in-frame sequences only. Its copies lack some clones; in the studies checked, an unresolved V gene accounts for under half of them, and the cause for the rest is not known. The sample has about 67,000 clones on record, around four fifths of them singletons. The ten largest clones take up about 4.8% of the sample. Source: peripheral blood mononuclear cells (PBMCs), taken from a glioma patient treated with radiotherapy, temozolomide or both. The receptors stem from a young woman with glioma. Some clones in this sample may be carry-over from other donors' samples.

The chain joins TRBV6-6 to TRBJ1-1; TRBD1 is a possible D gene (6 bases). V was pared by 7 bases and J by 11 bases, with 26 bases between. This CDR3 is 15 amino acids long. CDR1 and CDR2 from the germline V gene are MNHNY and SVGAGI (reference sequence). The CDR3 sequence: CASISGGAGSGSAFF. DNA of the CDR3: TGTGCCAGCATCTCGGGGGGGGCGGGGTCGGGGTCGGCTTTCTTT.

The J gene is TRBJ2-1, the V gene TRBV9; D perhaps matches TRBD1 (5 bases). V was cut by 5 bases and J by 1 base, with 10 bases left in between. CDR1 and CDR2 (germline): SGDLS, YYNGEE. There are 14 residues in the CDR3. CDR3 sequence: CASSPQGSYNEQFF. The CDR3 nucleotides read TGTGCCAGCAGTCCGCAGGGTTCCTACAATGAGCAGTTCTTC.

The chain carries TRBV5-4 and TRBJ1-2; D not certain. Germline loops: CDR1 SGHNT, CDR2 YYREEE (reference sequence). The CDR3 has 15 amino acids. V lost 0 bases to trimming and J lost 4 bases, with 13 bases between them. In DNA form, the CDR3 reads TGTGCCAGCAGCTTGGCCAAGGGCAAGGGCTATGGCTACACCTTC. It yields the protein CASSLAKGKGYGYTF.

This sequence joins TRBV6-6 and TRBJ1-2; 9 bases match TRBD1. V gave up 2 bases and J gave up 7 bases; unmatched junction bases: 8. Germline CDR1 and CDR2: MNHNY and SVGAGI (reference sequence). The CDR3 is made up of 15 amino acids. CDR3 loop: CASSYTEQGAFGYTF. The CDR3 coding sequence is TGTGCCAGCAGTTACACAGAACAGGGGGCTTTTGGCTACACCTTC.

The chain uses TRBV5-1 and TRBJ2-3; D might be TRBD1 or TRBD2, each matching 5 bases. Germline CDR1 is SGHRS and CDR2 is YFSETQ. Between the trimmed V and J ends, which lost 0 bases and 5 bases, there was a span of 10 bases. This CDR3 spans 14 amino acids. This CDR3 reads CASSLAGTKDTQYF. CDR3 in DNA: TGCGCCAGCAGCTTGGCGGGGACCAAAGATACGCAGTATTTT.

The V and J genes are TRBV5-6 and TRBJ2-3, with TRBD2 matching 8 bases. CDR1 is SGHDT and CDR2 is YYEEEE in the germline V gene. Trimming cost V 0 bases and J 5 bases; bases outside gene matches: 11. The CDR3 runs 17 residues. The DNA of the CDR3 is TGTGCCAGCAGCTTGGCCATGGGGCGGGGGGTTTTAGATACGCAGTATTTT. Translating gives CASSLAMGRGVLDTQYF.

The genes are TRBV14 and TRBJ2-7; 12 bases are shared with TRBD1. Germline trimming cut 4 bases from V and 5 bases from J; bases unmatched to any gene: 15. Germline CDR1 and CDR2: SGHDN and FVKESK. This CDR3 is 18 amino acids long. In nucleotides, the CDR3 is TGTGCCAGCAGCCTCCGCCGGGACAGGGGGCGTCTGGGGAACGAGCAGTACTTC. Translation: CASSLRRDRGRLGNEQYF. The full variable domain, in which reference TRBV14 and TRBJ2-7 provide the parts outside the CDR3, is EAGVTQFPSHSVIEKGQTVTLRCDPISGHDNLYWYRRVMGKEIKFLLHFVKESKQDESGMPNNRFLAERTGGTYSTLKVQPAELEDSGVYFCASSLRRDRGRLGNEQYFGPGTRLTVT.

CDR3 in DNA: TGTGCCATCAGTGTACCAGGCGGGATCTCTGGAAACACCATATATTTT. Protein product: CAISVPGGISGNTIYF. The J gene is TRBJ1-3, the V gene TRBV10-3; D unresolved. Trimming shortened V by 4 bases and J by 0 bases, and 13 bases separated the two germline ends. The CDR3 totals 16 residues. Germline V lookup: CDR1 ENHRY, CDR2 SYGVKD.

CDR3 sequence: CASSSGQSSNQPQHF. CDR3 nucleotides: TGTGCCAGCAGCTCGGGACAGAGTAGCAATCAGCCCCAGCATTTT. This sequence joins TRBV7-9 and TRBJ1-5; 7 bases map to TRBD1. Germline trimming cut 4 bases from V and 0 bases from J; bases unmatched to any gene: 3. Germline CDR1 and CDR2: SEHNR and FQNEAQ (reference sequence). The CDR3 totals 15 residues.

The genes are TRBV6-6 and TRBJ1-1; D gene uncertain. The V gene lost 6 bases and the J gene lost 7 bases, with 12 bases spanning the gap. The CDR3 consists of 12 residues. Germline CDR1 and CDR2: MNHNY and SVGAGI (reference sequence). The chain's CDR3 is CASRAAGGEAFF. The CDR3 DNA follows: TGTGCCAGCAGGGCGGCGGGCGGTGAAGCTTTCTTT.

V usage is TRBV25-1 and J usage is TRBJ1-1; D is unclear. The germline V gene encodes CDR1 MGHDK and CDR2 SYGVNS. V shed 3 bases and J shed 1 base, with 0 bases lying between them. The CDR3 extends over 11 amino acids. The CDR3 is CASSENTEAFF. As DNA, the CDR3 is TGTGCCAGCAGTGAGAACACTGAAGCTTTCTTT.

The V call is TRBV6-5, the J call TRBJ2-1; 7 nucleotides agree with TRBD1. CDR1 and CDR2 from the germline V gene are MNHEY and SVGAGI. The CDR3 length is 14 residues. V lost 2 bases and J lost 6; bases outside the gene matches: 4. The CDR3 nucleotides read TGTGCCAGCAGTTACACGGGACAGCTCAATGAGCAGTTCTTC. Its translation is CASSYTGQLNEQFF.

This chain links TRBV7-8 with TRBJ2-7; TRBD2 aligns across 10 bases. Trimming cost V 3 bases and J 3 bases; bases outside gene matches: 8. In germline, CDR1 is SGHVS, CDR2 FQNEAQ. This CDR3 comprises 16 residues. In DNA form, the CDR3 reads TGTGCCAGCAGCTTGACGACTAGCGGGTTCATCTACGAGCAGTACTTC. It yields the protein CASSLTTSGFIYEQYF.

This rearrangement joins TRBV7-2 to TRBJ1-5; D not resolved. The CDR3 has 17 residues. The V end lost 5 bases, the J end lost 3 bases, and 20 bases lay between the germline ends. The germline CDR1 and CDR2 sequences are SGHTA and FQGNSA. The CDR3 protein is CASSLGRGRRYNQPQHF. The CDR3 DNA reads TGTGCCAGCAGCCTGGGCAGAGGGCGGAGGTACAATCAGCCCCAGCATTTT.

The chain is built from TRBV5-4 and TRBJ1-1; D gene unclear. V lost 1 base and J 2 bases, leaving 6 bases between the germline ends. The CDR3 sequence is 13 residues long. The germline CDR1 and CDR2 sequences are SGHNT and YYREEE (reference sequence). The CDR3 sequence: CASSLTFNTEAFF. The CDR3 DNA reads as TGTGCCAGCAGCTTGACCTTTAACACTGAAGCTTTCTTT.